This TCR beta chain stems from a study of T cells in Graves' hyperthyroidism and ophthalmopathy. Study-level points and caveats: By a 13 V-J model, ophthalmopathy was set apart from stable hyperthyroidism. Expanded thyroid clonotypes (above 0.001) were mostly also found in blood.

This CDR3 spans 16 amino acids. Trimming took 4 bases from V and 2 from J; bases not matched to a gene: 8. This clonotype was observed a few times. The target antigen is unknown. Researchers amplified the TCR beta CDR3 regions from RNA transcripts. The study used the HTBI primer set for a first-round RT-PCR of the TCR CDR3. In TCRdb, the multiplex PCR reads were re-called with MiXCR into one record per CDR3 protein. Of around 420,000 distinct CDR3 sequences in the sample, roughly 14% are singletons; the top ten hold around 7.3%. The sequence was obtained from a young woman with Graves' hyperthyroidism. The sequenced material came from blood. The chain combines TRBV12-3 or TRBV12-4 with TRBJ1-5; 7 bases align to TRBD1. The CDR3 sequence: CASSSPSTGGNQPQHF. Written as DNA, the CDR3 is TGTGCCAGCAGTTCCCCTTCTACAGGGGGCAATCAGCCCCAGCATTTT.